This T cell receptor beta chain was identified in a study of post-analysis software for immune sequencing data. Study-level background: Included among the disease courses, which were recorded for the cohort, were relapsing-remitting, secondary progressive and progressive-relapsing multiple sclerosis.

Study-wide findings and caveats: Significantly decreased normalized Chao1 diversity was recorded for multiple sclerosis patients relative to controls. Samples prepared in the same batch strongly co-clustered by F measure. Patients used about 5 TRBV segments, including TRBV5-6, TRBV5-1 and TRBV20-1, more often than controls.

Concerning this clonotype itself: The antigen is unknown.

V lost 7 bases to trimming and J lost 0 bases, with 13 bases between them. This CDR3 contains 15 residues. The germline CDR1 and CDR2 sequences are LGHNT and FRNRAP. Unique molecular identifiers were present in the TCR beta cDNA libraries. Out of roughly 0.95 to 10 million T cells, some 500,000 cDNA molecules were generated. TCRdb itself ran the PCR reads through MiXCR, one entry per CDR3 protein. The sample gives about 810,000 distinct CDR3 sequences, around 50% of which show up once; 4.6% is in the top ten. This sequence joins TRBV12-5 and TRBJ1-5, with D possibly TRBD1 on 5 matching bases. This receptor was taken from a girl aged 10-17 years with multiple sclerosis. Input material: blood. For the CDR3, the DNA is TGTGCTAGTGCTCCCTACAGGACTAGCAATCAGCCCCAGCATTTT. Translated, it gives CASAPYRTSNQPQHF.